The present T cell receptor (beta chain) was sequenced within a study of blood T cell repertoires in COVID-19. Across the whole study: Samples came from the United States, Italy and Spain, spanning acute and convalescent COVID-19.

A few counts support this clone. Using immunoSEQ multiplex PCR, the repertoire was profiled, and TCRdb retains in-frame clones only, with some absent. The sample holds fewer than 200,000 clones, roughly 82% seen once. CDR1 and CDR2 from the germline V gene are LNHDA and SQIVND (reference sequence). The CDR3 contains 14 residues. The V gene lost 4 bases and the J gene lost 0 bases, with 7 bases spanning the gap. Material: peripheral blood. The receptor was isolated from a woman in her 40s with COVID-19, enrolled during active disease. The J gene is TRBJ1-5, the V gene TRBV19; D may be TRBD1 (6 bases). The CDR3 loop is CASSRTASNQPQHF. The CDR3 nucleotides read TGTGCCAGTAGTAGGACAGCTAGCAATCAGCCCCAGCATTTT.